This T cell receptor (beta chain) emerged from a study of T-cell memory formation after mild COVID-19. From the 5' RACE reads, TCRdb called clonotypes with MiXCR, one entry per CDR3 protein. The table lists about 57,000 distinct CDR3 sequences, more than 10% of them singletons, with about 25% in the top ten. With 3 bases removed from V and 0 bases from J, the gap between germline ends came to 15 bases. Germline CDR1 is SGHRS and CDR2 is YFSETQ. The CDR3 consists of 16 residues. This clonotype was seen ten or more times. The genes are TRBV5-1 and TRBJ1-1; D not certain. The clonotype comes from a man aged 18 to 35 who had mild COVID-19 (a few samples of this study predate the infection). Cell type and time point are not known. Sequencing input: PBMCs or a T cell subset sorted from them (not recorded which). CDR3 bases: TGCGCCAGCAGCTCCTCGTTTAGCCGGATGAACACTGAAGCTTTCTTT. It yields the protein CASSSSFSRMNTEAFF.